These T cell receptor beta chains were read from a single sample in a study of blood T cell repertoires in COVID-19. Sequencing was performed with immunoSEQ multiplex PCR; in TCRdb, only in-frame clones are kept and a portion is missing. The table lists about 230,000 clones, approximately 82% of them singletons. The sequenced material came from peripheral blood. The origin of the receptors is a woman in her 70s with active or convalescent COVID-19. CDR3s include the opening cysteine and the closing phenylalanine or tryptophan. Fields, in order: CDR3 length, J gene, D gene, V gene, clone size, CDR3 DNA, CDR3 protein. The D gene is left open where the match is weak. Expanded clones get a size class; other rows say once, few or many, or leave the size out.

>14|TRBJ1-4|NA|TRBV5-4|NA
TGTGCCAGCAGCCCCTCAGGTCTTAATGAAAAACTGTTTTTT
CASSPSGLNEKLFF
>13|TRBJ2-5|NA|TRBV12-3/TRBV12-4|NA
TGTGCCAGCGCCCCCCGGTTTCAAGAGACCCAGTACTTC
CASAPRFQETQYF
>14|TRBJ1-2|TRBD1|TRBV5-6|NA
TGTGCCAGCATTCTGGGGACAGGGGACTATGGCTACACCTTC
CASILGTGDYGYTF
>17|TRBJ2-7|NA|TRBV6-1|NA
TGTGCCAGCAGTGAAGCGCTCATGAAGGGGCTTGGCTACGAGCAGTACTTC
CASSEALMKGLGYEQYF
>16|TRBJ1-2|NA|TRBV5-4|NA
TGTGCCAGCAGCTTGGGCGCGGCAGGCCAAGAGGGTGGCTACACCTTC
CASSLGAAGQEGGYTF
>14|TRBJ1-4|TRBD1|TRBV7-9|NA
TGTGCCAGCAGCTCTGGGACAGTCCCCATGGAGGTGTTTTTT
CASSSGTVPMEVFF
>15|TRBJ1-5|TRBD1|TRBV6-4|NA
TGTGCCAGCAGTCCCGGGACAGGGTACAATCAGCCCCAGCATTTT
CASSPGTGYNQPQHF
>16|TRBJ2-1|NA|TRBV5-1|once
TGCGCCAGCAGCTTGGGCGGGGCCACCCCCCCGGTGCAGCAGTTCTTC
CASSLGGATPPVQQFF
>12|TRBJ2-3|NA|TRBV12-3/TRBV12-4|NA
TGTGCCAGCAGTTTTACGAGCGGCTTACAGTATTTT
CASSFTSGLQYF
>15|TRBJ2-1|TRBD2|TRBV5-1|NA
TGCGCCAGCAGCTTGGAGGGCGGGAGCTACAATGAGCAGTTCTTC
CASSLEGGSYNEQFF
>14|TRBJ2-7|TRBD1|TRBV30|NA
TGTGCCGGCTCCCCCCGGGACAGGTCCCGCAAGCAGTACTTC
CAGSPRDRSRKQYF
>15|TRBJ2-3|NA|TRBV18|NA
TGTGCCAGCTCACCCAGTGGCCCTCCCACAGATACGCAGTATTTT
CASSPSGPPTDTQYF
>16|TRBJ1-2|TRBD1|TRBV7-9|NA
TGTGCCAGCAGCTTAGGGGGTCGGACAGGGATCTATGGCTACACCTTC
CASSLGGRTGIYGYTF
>17|TRBJ2-3|NA|TRBV9|NA
TGTGCCAGCAGCGTAGACTCTTCTGTCTGGGGCACTGATACGCAGTATTTT
CASSVDSSVWGTDTQYF
>16|TRBJ2-1|TRBD2|TRBV25-1|NA
TGTGCCAGCAGTGATCCCAGCGGGGGGATCTACAATGAGCAGTTCTTC
CASSDPSGGIYNEQFF
>13|TRBJ1-4|NA|TRBV2|few
TGTGCCAGCAGTGCTGGAGGAGATGAAAAACTGTTTTTT
CASSAGGDEKLFF
>14|TRBJ1-1|NA|TRBV6-5|NA
TGTGCCAGCAGTTATTGGGGGCGCGGGACTGAAGCTTTCTTT
CASSYWGRGTEAFF
>15|TRBJ2-1|NA|TRBV5-4|NA
TGTGCCAGCAGCTTAGGCGGGGCGGCCTACAATGAGCAGTTCTTC
CASSLGGAAYNEQFF
>14|TRBJ1-1|NA|TRBV7-2|once
TGTGCCAGCAGCATGAGTTCTATAAACACTGAAGCTTTCTTT
CASSMSSINTEAFF
>15|TRBJ1-1|NA|TRBV30|NA
TGTGCCTGGAGTGTTGACTTCCGTGAGAACACTGAAGCTTTCTTT
CAWSVDFRENTEAFF
>12|TRBJ1-5|NA|TRBV19|NA
TGTGCCAGTAGTATAGTATATCAGCCCCAGCATTTT
CASSIVYQPQHF
>15|TRBJ1-6|NA|TRBV13|NA
TGTGCCAGCAGCTCGAGGCCCGCCGAGGGTTCACCCCTCCACTTT
CASSSRPAEGSPLHF
>14|TRBJ1-4|NA|TRBV4-1|NA
TGCGCCAGCAGCCAAGGCGTCTGGAGCGAAAAACTGTTTTTT
CASSQGVWSEKLFF
>14|TRBJ1-1|TRBD1|TRBV2|once
TGTGCCAGCAGTGAGACAGGGAAGAACACTGAAGCTTTCTTT
CASSETGKNTEAFF
>15|TRBJ2-2|NA|TRBV27|NA
TGTGCCAGCAGACCCGACTTTTTTTACACCGGGGAGCTGTTTTTT
CASRPDFFYTGELFF
>15|TRBJ1-2|NA|TRBV7-2|NA
TGTGCCAGCAGCTTAGGGGGGGGAACTAACTATGGCTACACCTTC
CASSLGGGTNYGYTF
>14|TRBJ1-4|TRBD1|TRBV2|once
TGTGCCAGCAGCGGACAGGGCGGGAATGAAAAACTGTTTTTT
CASSGQGGNEKLFF
>18|TRBJ1-4|NA|TRBV5-1|NA
TGCGCCAGCAGCTTAAGTCCCAGGGGTCCCCGATCGGGTGAAAAACTGTTTTTT
CASSLSPRGPRSGEKLFF
>13|TRBJ2-3|NA|TRBV7-2|NA
TGTGCCAGCAGCTTAGGGCGGAAAGATACGCAGTATTTT
CASSLGRKDTQYF
>12|TRBJ1-2|NA|TRBV5-1|few
TGCGCCAGCAGCCAAACTAAGTATGGCTACACCTTC
CASSQTKYGYTF
>10|TRBJ2-7|NA|TRBV2|few
TGTGCCAGCAGTACCCGACTCCGGTACTTC
CASSTRLRYF